This TCR beta chain was sequenced during a study of CD8 T cells in Susac syndrome. When the RNA was reverse transcribed, random hexamers were used with an input of about 0.5 to 1 ug. TCRdb reanalysed the immunoSEQ multiplex PCR reads using MiXCR and keeps one entry per CDR3 protein. The sample includes 110,000 or so distinct CDR3 sequences, 85% to 95% of them seen just once. The ends were cut back, 0 bases at V and 6 bases at J, with 12 bases in the middle. The CDR3 runs to 15 residues. The germline V gene encodes CDR1 MNHEY and CDR2 SMNVEV (reference sequence). The source of this sequence is a human donor in good health. This chain connects TRBV27 to TRBJ1-5; D unresolved. The specimen was CD8+ T cells from PBMCs. CDR3 bases: TGTGCCAGCAGTTTATCTTTGGGGTGGGGTCAGCCCCAGCATTTT. Residues: CASSLSLGWGQPQHF.